This T cell receptor beta chain was obtained from a study of cytomegalovirus exposure and HLA in healthy donors. Primers included in the PCR were 60 Vbeta and 13 Jbeta primers. Clones were sequenced by immunoSEQ multiplex PCR, and TCRdb holds only the in-frame ones, with some missing. This sample yields a few hundred thousand clones, of which about 75% are seen a single time; 1.5% to 2% belongs to the top ten. As for this clone: Its antigen is not identified.

General study points: Sequencing likely generated an artifact that appeared as a cluster of highly shared sequence variants. From TCR beta sequences, most subjects' HLA-A and HLA-B alleles were reportedly predicted accurately.

This receptor was taken from a woman aged 25 to 39 in good health and CMV-seronegative. Material for sequencing was PBMCs.

The CDR3 DNA reads TGTGCCTGGAGTGTACAATCGAACACTGAAGCTTTCTTT. Translated, it gives CAWSVQSNTEAFF. This chain links TRBV30 with TRBJ1-1; D unclear. The germline gives CDR1 GTSNPN, CDR2 SVGIG (reference sequence). Trimming took off 0 bases at V and 1 base at J, with 6 bases between the two ends. This CDR3 contains 13 residues.